This T cell receptor (beta chain) came from a study of OX40 agonist ivuxolimab in advanced cancers. Study observations and caveats: Among the lowest levels of clonal expansion were found in partial responders at 0.1-3.0 mg/kg.

With 2 bases removed from V and 8 bases from J, the gap between germline ends came to 5 bases. The CDR3 consists of 11 residues. Germline loops: CDR1 SGHRS, CDR2 YFSETQ. As concerns this clone: Its antigen remains unknown.

The protocol was immunoSEQ multiplex PCR, while the TCRdb copy is restricted to in-frame clones and leaves out a portion. The sample has 55,000 to 70,000 clones, over 80% seen once; the top ten hold roughly 3.2%. This receptor was obtained from an adult with an advanced solid tumor such as melanoma, head and neck, liver or kidney cancer. The chain joins TRBV5-1 to TRBJ2-1, with D unresolved. The material was CD4+ or CD8+ T cells sorted from blood, obtained in a trial of the OX40 agonist ivuxolimab. CDR3 loop: CASSFSYEQFF. Here the CDR3 DNA reads TGCGCCAGCAGCTTTTCCTATGAGCAGTTCTTC.